A single sample is the source of the 27 T cell receptor beta chains below, sequenced in a study of cytomegalovirus exposure and HLA in healthy donors. PCR amplification relied on 60 Vbeta primers (plus 13 Jbeta primers). Assay used: immunoSEQ multiplex PCR; TCRdb lists only in-frame clones, some missing. This sample has more than 90,000 clones, with approximately 76% found just once. The sequencing sample was made of PBMCs. The receptors shown here come from a man in his forties or fifties in good health and CMV-seronegative.

This chain links TRBV6-5 with TRBJ1-5; 9 bases line up with TRBD1. With 5 bases clipped from V and 4 bases from J, the junction kept 6 bases outside the gene matches. The CDR3 is 15 amino acids. The V gene's germline CDR1 is MNHEY and CDR2 SVGAGI. The CDR3 region is CASSGTGTGNQPQHF. CDR3 bases: TGTGCCAGCAGTGGGACCGGGACAGGGAATCAGCCCCAGCATTTT.

This chain connects TRBV5-4 to TRBJ1-4, with 9 bases aligning to TRBD1. This CDR3 is 15 amino acids long. Germline V CDR1 and CDR2: SGHNT, YYREEE (reference sequence). After removal of 2 bases from V and 7 bases from J, the junction contained 6 bases not matched to a gene. The CDR3 coding sequence is TGTGCCAGCAGCTTAAACAGGGGGCAGGGTGAAAAACTGTTTTTT. Encoded protein: CASSLNRGQGEKLFF.

This clone was detected only a few times. This rearrangement joins TRBV2 to TRBJ1-2; 7 bases agree with TRBD1. J lost 5 bases, V lost 7 bases, and 4 bases had no gene match. CDR1 is SNHLY and CDR2 is FYNNEI in the germline V gene. This CDR3 has 12 residues. The CDR3 DNA sequence: TGTGCCAGCACGACAGGGAATTATGGCTACACCTTC. It translates to CASTTGNYGYTF.

This rearrangement joins TRBV4-3 to TRBJ2-1; D might be TRBD1 (5 bases). Trimming pared 0 bases from V and 3 bases from J, leaving 12 bases between. The CDR3 has 16 amino acids. Germline CDR1 is LGHNA and CDR2 is YSLEER. CDR3: CASSQEHLQVYNEQFF. The DNA for the CDR3 is TGCGCCAGCAGCCAAGAGCATTTACAGGTCTACAATGAGCAGTTCTTC.

This rearrangement joins TRBV6-6 to TRBJ2-3; D may be TRBD2 (5 bases). CDR1 and CDR2 (germline): MNHNY, SVGAGI (reference sequence). V dropped 9 bases and J dropped 2 bases, with 15 bases sitting between them. This CDR3 comprises 14 residues. The chain's CDR3 is CASRGLPPTDTQYF. CDR3 DNA sequence: TGTGCCAGTCGAGGGCTGCCTCCCACAGATACGCAGTATTTT.

The chain links TRBV18 to TRBJ1-5, with 8 bases lining up with TRBD1. The V gene's germline CDR1 is KGHSH and CDR2 LQKENI. The CDR3 length is 16 residues. V lost 3 bases and J lost 6; bases outside the gene matches: 10. CDR3 amino acids: CASSPERRQGSQPQHF. The CDR3 DNA follows: TGTGCCAGCTCACCCGAAAGACGACAGGGGAGTCAGCCCCAGCATTTT.

V is TRBV7-9 and J is TRBJ1-6; a weak D match, TRBD1 (5 bases). Trimming removed 5 bases at V and 4 bases at J, with 15 bases between. CDR3 size: 16 residues. In germline, CDR1 is SEHNR, CDR2 FQNEAQ (reference sequence). The CDR3 is CASSPSGNIYNSPLHF. Here the CDR3 DNA reads TGTGCCAGCAGCCCGTCAGGGAACATTTATAATTCACCCCTCCACTTT.

The chain has TRBV5-4 and TRBJ1-1, with TRBD1 matching 7 bases. Germline CDR1 and CDR2: SGHNT and YYREEE (reference sequence). With V trimmed by 4 bases and J by 2 bases, 5 bases remained unmatched. The CDR3 totals 14 residues. CDR3 nucleotides: TGTGCCAGCAGCGCGGGACAGACAAACACTGAAGCTTTCTTT. Encoded protein: CASSAGQTNTEAFF.

The V call is TRBV18, the J call TRBJ1-1, with D possibly TRBD1 on 5 matching bases. Between the trimmed V and J ends, which lost 2 bases and 1 base, there was a span of 8 bases. The length of the CDR3 is 14 residues. Germline CDR1 reads KGHSH; CDR2 reads LQKENI. CDR3 sequence: CASSPGRANTEAFF. The CDR3 nucleotides read TGTGCCAGCTCACCAGGCAGGGCGAACACTGAAGCTTTCTTT. Drawing the rest from reference TRBV18 and TRBJ1-1, the complete variable domain is NAGVMQNPRHLVRRRGQEARLRCSPMKGHSHVYWYRQLPEEGLKFMVYLQKENIIDESGMPKERFSAEFPKEGPSILRIQQVVRGDSAAYFCASSPGRANTEAFFGQGTRLTVV.

This clone was counted between two and nine times. The chain uses TRBV7-6 and TRBJ2-7, with D tentatively TRBD1 (6 bases). This CDR3 region has 18 residues. Trimming removed 0 bases at V and 0 bases at J, with 18 bases between. Germline V gene data show CDR1 as SGHVS and CDR2 as FNYEAQ. The CDR3 sequence is CASSLATGGVGNSYEQYF. The CDR3 DNA sequence: TGTGCCAGCAGCTTAGCGACAGGTGGGGTGGGGAACTCCTACGAGCAGTACTTC.

This chain uses TRBV28 with TRBJ1-2, with D possibly matching TRBD1 (6 bases). Germline V lookup: CDR1 MDHEN, CDR2 SYDVKM. V lost 3 bases and J 3 bases, leaving 8 bases between the germline ends. CDR3 length: 13 amino acids. CDR3 nucleotide sequence: TGTGCCAGCAGTTTGGCAGGGGACTATGGCTACACCTTC. Translated: CASSLAGDYGYTF.

As regards this clone: A junction end diverges from the germline sequence, so it may reflect a read error. The chain carries TRBV7-9 and TRBJ1-1; TRBD1 is a possible D gene (6 bases). The germline V gene has CDR1 SEHNR and CDR2 FQNEAQ (reference sequence). The CDR3 runs to 16 residues. In nucleotides, the CDR3 is TGTTCCAGCAGCCCACCCATCGGACAGATGAACACTGAAGCTTTCTTT. This gives the protein CSSSPPIGQMNTEAFF.

The chain uses TRBV7-2 and TRBJ2-7; 10 bases align to TRBD1. CDR1 SGHTA and CDR2 FQGNSA come from the germline V gene. V dropped 7 bases and J dropped 5; count of bases not matched to a gene: 11. The CDR3 sequence is 15 residues long. In DNA form, the CDR3 reads TGTGCCAGCACCATACAGGGGACAGGGGAAAACGAGCAGTACGTC. Translated: CASTIQGTGENEQYV.

This clone was recorded once. The gene calls are TRBV5-1 and TRBJ2-7; a possible D gene is TRBD1 (5 bases). This CDR3 is 13 amino acids long. V gave up 0 bases and J gave up 3 bases, with 7 bases separating them. Looked up from germline, CDR1 is SGHRS and CDR2 is YFSETQ. CDR3 coding DNA: TGCGCCAGCAGCTTGGCTCAGGGCTACGAGCAGTACTTC. Protein sequence: CASSLAQGYEQYF.

The rearrangement links TRBV7-2 to TRBJ2-1; tentatively, D is TRBD2 (5 bases). CDR3 length equals 15 residues. CDR1 is SGHTA and CDR2 is FQGNSA in the germline V gene. Trimming removed 4 bases from V and 3 bases from J, with 13 bases in between. The CDR3 here is CASSSASDFYNEQFF. The CDR3 coding sequence is TGTGCCAGCAGCTCGGCGTCGGACTTCTACAATGAGCAGTTCTTC. Together with reference TRBV7-2 and TRBJ2-1, the CDR3 gives the full variable domain: GAGVSQSPSNKVTEKGKDVELRCDPISGHTALYWYRQSLGQGLEFLIYFQGNSAPDKSGLPSDRFSAERTGGSVSTLTIQRTQQEDSAVYLCASSSASDFYNEQFFGPGTRLTVL.

Comments on this clone: The sample has other DNA sequences that encode this CDR3 too. V usage is TRBV2 and J usage is TRBJ1-2, with D uncertain. The CDR3 extends over 15 amino acids. The germline V and J ends were trimmed by 5 bases and 0 bases, with 13 bases remaining between them. Germline loops: CDR1 SNHLY, CDR2 FYNNEI. The CDR3 sequence: CASSSFSSTNYGYTF. The DNA for the CDR3 is TGTGCCAGCAGTTCGTTCAGTTCCACTAACTATGGCTACACCTTC.

V gene TRBV5-4 combines with J gene TRBJ2-5; TRBD1 matches at 12 bases. CDR3 length: 15 residues. Germline lookup yields CDR1 SGHNT and CDR2 YYREEE (reference sequence). Trimming cost V 5 bases and J 5 bases; bases outside gene matches: 7. CDR3 sequence (DNA): TGTGCCAGCAGACCGGGACAGGGGGCTCGGGAGACCCAGTACTTC. Translated, it gives CASRPGQGARETQYF.

J is TRBJ1-2 and V is TRBV7-3, with D perhaps matching TRBD1 (6 bases). The V gene lost 5 bases and the J gene lost 8 bases, with 15 bases spanning the gap. The CDR3 covers 13 residues. The germline V gene has CDR1 SGHTA and CDR2 FQGTGA. The CDR3 DNA reads TGTGCCAGCAGCGATCAAGGGGGGGTAGGCTACACCTTC. Translated: CASSDQGGVGYTF.

This clone was seen only a few times. The genes are TRBV6-1 and TRBJ1-1, with D possibly TRBD1 on 5 matching bases. CDR1 and CDR2 from the germline V gene are MNHNS and SASEGT. V gave up 8 bases and J gave up 7 bases, with 23 bases separating them. The CDR3 loop spans 15 amino acids. This chain's CDR3 is CASLPLGGALGEAFF. Here the CDR3 DNA reads TGTGCCAGCCTCCCCTTGGGAGGGGCGCTGGGTGAAGCTTTCTTT.

The V call is TRBV6-6, the J call TRBJ1-5, with D maybe TRBD1 (5 bases). Germline CDR1 MNHNY, CDR2 SVGAGI (reference sequence). The CDR3 has 15 amino acids. The ends were cut back, 7 bases at V and 0 bases at J, with 13 bases in the middle. The CDR3 sequence: CASIQGGVSNQPQHF. As DNA, the CDR3 is TGTGCCAGCATCCAGGGAGGGGTTAGCAATCAGCCCCAGCATTTT.

This clone showed up just a few times. The rearrangement uses TRBV10-1 and TRBJ2-7; TRBD2 matches 11 bases. In germline, CDR1 is WNHNN, CDR2 SYGVQD (reference sequence). The CDR3 covers 16 residues. With V trimmed by 4 bases and J by 1 base, 6 bases remained unmatched. The DNA of the CDR3 is TGCGCCAGCAGTGCCACCGGGACTAGCGGATCCTACGAGCAGTACTTC. Its protein product is CASSATGTSGSYEQYF.

This clone was seen just once. V is TRBV5-5 and J is TRBJ2-1, with 9 bases lining up with TRBD2. Germline values: CDR1 SGHKS, CDR2 YYEKEE (reference sequence). This CDR3 is built from 16 residues. The V and J ends lost 1 base and 6 bases, in that order; junction bases with no gene match: 8. In DNA, the CDR3 is TGTGCCAGCAGCTTGTGGGGGCGGGGGGGCCTCAATGAGCAGTTCTTC. This sequence encodes CASSLWGRGGLNEQFF.

The CDR3 spells CSAARVGGYTF. The CDR3 DNA follows: TGCAGTGCTGCGAGGGTCGGGGGCTACACCTTC. The V and J genes are TRBV20-1 and TRBJ1-2; D unclear. CDR3 length: 11 amino acids. CDR1 is DFQATT and CDR2 is SNEGSKA in the germline V gene (reference sequence). V shed 5 bases and J shed 8 bases, with 12 bases lying between them.

The chain carries TRBV30 and TRBJ2-7; perhaps TRBD1 as D (6 bases). Between the trimmed V and J ends, which lost 2 bases and 3 bases, there was a span of 11 bases. Germline V lookup: CDR1 GTSNPN, CDR2 SVGIG (reference sequence). The CDR3 is 13 amino acids. The CDR3: CAWSPDRYYEQYF. For the CDR3, the DNA is TGTGCCTGGAGTCCGGACAGATACTACGAGCAGTACTTC. The full variable domain, in which reference TRBV30 and TRBJ2-7 provide the parts outside the CDR3, is SQTIHQWPATLVQPVGSPLSLECTVEGTSNPNLYWYRQAAGRGLQLLFYSVGIGQISSEVPQNLSASRPQDRQFILSSKKLLLSDSGFYLCAWSPDRYYEQYFGPGTRLTVT.

This clone was seen once. The J gene is TRBJ1-2, the V gene TRBV4-1, with TRBD1 matching 10 bases. Germline CDR1 is MGHRA and CDR2 is YSYEKL. The length of the CDR3 is 15 residues. Trimming removed 0 bases from V and 8 bases from J; junction bases left unmatched: 6. The chain's CDR3 is CASSQDQGQGYGYTF. The CDR3 DNA reads TGCGCCAGCAGCCAAGATCAGGGACAGGGGTACGGCTACACCTTC.

This clone is a singleton in its sample. The rearrangement joins TRBV5-1 to TRBJ2-5; possibly TRBD2 for D (6 bases). Per germline, CDR1 SGHRS and CDR2 YFSETQ. V was trimmed by 6 bases and J by 3 bases, leaving 12 bases between them. The CDR3 extends over 13 amino acids. For the CDR3, the DNA is TGCGCCAGCACCCGGGACTTTGAAGAGACCCAGTACTTC. It encodes CASTRDFEETQYF.

The V and J genes are TRBV6-4 and TRBJ2-1; a possible D gene is TRBD2 (5 bases). V lost 2 bases and J lost 7, with 9 bases in between. This CDR3 spans 13 amino acids. The germline V gene has CDR1 MRHNA and CDR2 SNTAGT. DNA of the CDR3: TGTGCCAGCAGTGACCTGGGAGTAAATGAGCAGTTCTTC. This sequence encodes CASSDLGVNEQFF.